What follows are 31 T cell receptor beta chains derived from one specimen sequenced in a study of cytomegalovirus exposure and HLA in healthy donors. The repertoire was sequenced with immunoSEQ multiplex PCR; TCRdb's copy has only in-frame clones and lacks some. The sample shows about 160,000 clones, roughly 96% of them seen only once. The source material was PBMCs. Receptor source: a young woman in good health and CMV-seronegative.

The rearrangement links TRBV25-1 to TRBJ1-4; TRBD1 agrees at 7 bases. The CDR3 sequence is 15 residues long. Germline values: CDR1 MGHDK, CDR2 SYGVNS. The J segment lost 7 bases and the V segment lost 6 bases, leaving 11 bases of the junction unmatched. CDR3 sequence reads: CASSPGEKGAEKLFF. DNA for the CDR3: TGTGCCAGCAGCCCTGGGGAAAAGGGGGCTGAAAAACTGTTTTTT. Full variable domain (missing parts from reference TRBV25-1 and TRBJ1-4): EADIYQTPRYLVIGTGKKITLECSQTMGHDKMYWYQQDPGMELHLIHYSYGVNSTEKGDLSSESTVSRIRTEHFPLTLESARPSHTSQYLCASSPGEKGAEKLFFGSGTQLSVL.

The chain employs TRBV5-1 and TRBJ2-7; 8 nucleotides align to TRBD2. The junction had 6 bases not matched to a gene; V was cut back by 1 base and J by 3 bases. The CDR3 length is 15 residues. The germline gives CDR1 SGHRS, CDR2 YFSETQ. The CDR3 spells CASSLTGGAGYEQYF. The CDR3 DNA reads as TGCGCCAGCAGCTTGACGGGGGGGGCCGGCTACGAGCAGTACTTC. The full variable domain, in which reference TRBV5-1 and TRBJ2-7 provide the parts outside the CDR3, is KAGVTQTPRYLIKTRGQQVTLSCSPISGHRSVSWYQQTPGQGLQFLFEYFSETQRNKGNFPGRFSGRQFSNSRSEMNVSTLELGDSALYLCASSLTGGAGYEQYFGPGTRLTVT.

This clone was detected once. The V gene is TRBV14, the J gene TRBJ2-1; 8 bases match TRBD2. In germline, CDR1 is SGHDN, CDR2 FVKESK. The CDR3 extends over 12 amino acids. V shed 1 base and J 14 bases; nucleotides not matched to a gene: 4. The CDR3, as DNA: TGTGCCAGCAGCCAAGGTAGCGGGGTTAAGTTCTTC. Translation gives CASSQGSGVKFF.

About this clone: One junction end does not reproduce the germline sequence, and a read error may be involved. This sequence joins TRBV6-1 and TRBJ2-6, with D unclear. The CDR3 extends over 16 amino acids. Per germline, CDR1 MNHNS and CDR2 SASEGT. In DNA, the CDR3 is TGTGCCAGCAGTGAAGGCCGGGTCTCTGAGGCCAACGTCCTGACTTTC. Its protein product is CASSEGRVSEANVLTF.

The chain joins TRBV7-2 to TRBJ2-2; possible D gene TRBD2, 5 bases. Germline loops: CDR1 SGHTA, CDR2 FQGNSA. V gave up 4 bases and J gave up 3 bases, with 9 bases separating them. The CDR3 runs 14 residues. The CDR3 spells CASSSTSYTGELFF. The CDR3 coding sequence is TGTGCCAGCAGCTCCACTAGTTACACCGGGGAGCTGTTTTTT.

The gene calls are TRBV7-2 and TRBJ1-3; 12 bases are a match to TRBD1. The CDR3 runs to 17 residues. V dropped 5 bases and J dropped 2; count of bases not matched to a gene: 7. Germline CDR1 reads SGHTA; CDR2 reads FQGNSA. The CDR3: CASSRGQGARTGNTIYF. The DNA of the CDR3 is TGTGCCAGCAGCCGGGGACAGGGGGCCAGAACTGGAAACACCATATATTTT.

This clone was recorded only once. The V and J genes are TRBV4-1 and TRBJ1-5; 8 positions agree with TRBD1. Looked up from germline, CDR1 is MGHRA and CDR2 is YSYEKL. The V and J ends lost 4 bases and 5 bases, in that order; junction bases with no gene match: 4. The CDR3 extends over 14 amino acids. Here the CDR3 reads CASSPLTGDQPQHF. CDR3 in DNA: TGCGCCAGCAGCCCTTTGACAGGGGATCAGCCCCAGCATTTT.

V and J are TRBV5-4 and TRBJ1-4; 7 bases fit TRBD1. The germline V gene has CDR1 SGHNT and CDR2 YYREEE (reference sequence). J gave up 5 bases and V 0 bases, and 10 bases lay outside the gene matches. This CDR3 has 17 amino acids. CDR3 amino acids: CASSLGTGSPGNEKLFF. The CDR3 coding sequence is TGTGCCAGCAGCTTGGGGACAGGTTCCCCTGGGAATGAAAAACTGTTTTTT. The full variable domain, completed using reference TRBV5-4 and TRBJ1-4, is ETGVTQSPTHLIKTRGQQVTLRCSSQSGHNTVSWYQQALGQGPQFIFQYYREEENGRGNFPPRFSGLQFPNYSSELNVNALELDDSALYLCASSLGTGSPGNEKLFFGSGTQLSVL.

The chain uses TRBV7-3 and TRBJ2-5; TRBD1 matches at 7 bases. V was pared by 5 bases and J by 4 bases, with 7 bases of the junction left unmatched. The germline V gene has CDR1 SGHTA and CDR2 FQGTGA. This CDR3 comprises 14 residues. The CDR3 here is CASSPGQTGETQYF. CDR3 nucleotides: TGTGCCAGCAGCCCGGGACAGACCGGAGAGACCCAGTACTTC.

This clone has a handful of counts. The genes are TRBV13 and TRBJ2-7, with TRBD1 matching over 7 bases. V lost 0 bases, J lost 0 bases, and 2 bases stayed unmatched. Germline CDR1 reads PRHDT; CDR2 reads FYEKMQ (reference sequence). This CDR3 is built from 15 residues. This CDR3 reads CASSLGTGSSYEQYF. DNA for the CDR3: TGTGCCAGCAGCTTAGGGACAGGGAGCTCCTACGAGCAGTACTTC.

This chain uses TRBV6-5 with TRBJ2-3; 14 bases align to TRBD2. From germline, CDR1 is MNHEY and CDR2 SVGAGI. V gave up 6 bases and J gave up 5 bases; unmatched junction bases: 4. There are 15 residues in the CDR3. For the CDR3, the DNA is TGTGCCAGCAGGCCGACTAGCGGGGGGGGAGATACGCAGTATTTT. Translated, it gives CASRPTSGGGDTQYF.

This clone was seen a single time. The chain joins TRBV5-4 to TRBJ1-1; 7 bases line up with TRBD1. This CDR3 has 15 residues. V dropped 1 base and J dropped 1; count of bases not matched to a gene: 4. Germline V CDR1 and CDR2: SGHNT, YYREEE (reference sequence). The CDR3 spells CASSLRAGGNTEAFF. In DNA, the CDR3 is TGTGCCAGCAGCTTGAGGGCAGGGGGGAACACTGAAGCTTTCTTT.

The chain couples TRBV6-5 to TRBJ1-6; D is undetermined. Germline V lookup: CDR1 MNHEY, CDR2 SVGAGI. The CDR3 length is 14 residues. The V end lost 4 bases, the J end lost 7 bases, and 11 bases lay between the germline ends. The CDR3 protein is CASSLSHSNSPLHF. The CDR3 coding sequence is TGTGCCAGCAGTTTGAGTCATAGCAATTCACCCCTCCACTTT.

The CDR3 bases are TGTGCCAGCAGCACCGGACAGGGGGCTTACGAGCAGTACTTC. Protein: CASSTGQGAYEQYF. This chain connects TRBV9 to TRBJ2-7; 11 bases agree with TRBD1. Per germline, CDR1 SGDLS and CDR2 YYNGEE. The V and J ends lost 4 bases and 4 bases, in that order; junction bases with no gene match: 4. The CDR3 extends over 14 amino acids.

The rearrangement joins TRBV11-2 to TRBJ2-7; D is perhaps TRBD1 (6 bases). This CDR3 has 15 amino acids. Germline V gives CDR1 SGHAT, CDR2 FQNNGV. V was shortened by 4 bases and J by 5 bases, with 18 bases between the two germline ends. The CDR3, as DNA: TGTGCCAGCAGCTCGCGGAGGACAGTCAACAACGAGCAGTACTTC. Encoded protein: CASSSRRTVNNEQYF.

The gene calls are TRBV5-1 and TRBJ1-2; D not certain. CDR3 size: 12 residues. Germline V gene data show CDR1 as SGHRS and CDR2 as YFSETQ. V was pared by 2 bases and J by 5 bases, with 7 bases between. CDR3 nucleotide sequence: TGCGCCAGCAGCTTCTATTCGTATGGCTACACCTTC. This sequence encodes CASSFYSYGYTF. Combining the CDR3 with reference TRBV5-1 and TRBJ1-2 gives the whole variable domain KAGVTQTPRYLIKTRGQQVTLSCSPISGHRSVSWYQQTPGQGLQFLFEYFSETQRNKGNFPGRFSGRQFSNSRSEMNVSTLELGDSALYLCASSFYSYGYTFGSGTRLTVV.

The rearrangement links TRBV6-1 to TRBJ2-7; TRBD1 agrees at 8 bases. CDR3 size: 15 residues. Germline CDR1 is MNHNS and CDR2 is SASEGT. V shed 7 bases and J 3 bases; nucleotides not matched to a gene: 11. The CDR3 reads CASTGTAGGGYEQYF. The CDR3, as DNA: TGTGCCAGCACCGGAACGGCAGGGGGCGGCTACGAGCAGTACTTC.

This chain uses TRBV7-2 with TRBJ2-7; D remains unclear. This CDR3 is 13 amino acids long. V was clipped by 1 base and J by 0 bases, with 4 bases between them. Germline V lookup: CDR1 SGHTA, CDR2 FQGNSA. CDR3 residues: CASSLDYSYEQYF. DNA of the CDR3: TGTGCCAGCAGCTTAGACTACTCCTACGAGCAGTACTTC.

The genes are TRBV7-2 and TRBJ2-5; 13 positions agree with TRBD2. CDR3 length equals 17 residues. Trimming at V came to 5 bases and at J to 4 bases, leaving 10 bases not matched to a gene. Germline V gene lookup returns CDR1 SGHTA and CDR2 FQGNSA. CDR3 protein: CASSGKRGLAGLETQYF. The CDR3 bases are TGTGCCAGCAGCGGAAAGAGGGGACTAGCGGGGCTAGAGACCCAGTACTTC.

The rearrangement links TRBV27 to TRBJ2-7; D might be TRBD2 (7 bases). The germline V and J ends were trimmed by 4 bases and 2 bases, with 9 bases remaining between them. The V gene's germline CDR1 is MNHEY and CDR2 SMNVEV (reference sequence). This CDR3 spans 13 amino acids. CDR3 sequence: CASSYGGPYEQYF. The CDR3 DNA reads as TGTGCCAGCAGTTACGGGGGGCCCTACGAGCAGTACTTC.

The chain employs TRBV6-6 and TRBJ1-2; 7 nucleotides match TRBD1. Germline CDR1 and CDR2: MNHNY and SVGAGI (reference sequence). V shed 8 bases and J 5 bases; nucleotides not matched to a gene: 14. This CDR3 region has 15 residues. The CDR3 DNA reads TGTGCCAGCTCGGACAGGTCTCCGCGTTCTTATGGCTACACCTTC. As protein: CASSDRSPRSYGYTF.

V gene TRBV4-3 combines with J gene TRBJ1-2, with unresolved D. The CDR3 sequence is 18 residues long. V shed 1 base and J shed 0 bases, with 18 bases lying between them. Germline lookup yields CDR1 LGHNA and CDR2 YSLEER. The CDR3 DNA follows: TGCGCCAGCAGCCAAGGAGGAGGCACGAAGGCGCCTAACTATGGCTACACCTTC. It translates to CASSQGGGTKAPNYGYTF.

The rearrangement joins TRBV7-2 to TRBJ2-7; D perhaps matches TRBD1 (6 bases). This CDR3 is 17 amino acids long. Trimming stripped 1 base from V and 4 bases from J, with 20 bases between. The germline V gene has CDR1 SGHTA and CDR2 FQGNSA. The CDR3 region has the DNA TGTGCCAGCAGCTTAGTACACTGGGGGCCTCTTGGTTACGAGCAGTACTTC. This sequence encodes CASSLVHWGPLGYEQYF.

The chain carries TRBV7-2 and TRBJ2-1; D gene ambiguous. Trimming removed 8 bases from V and 9 bases from J, with 11 bases in between. CDR3 length equals 11 residues. Germline V gives CDR1 SGHTA, CDR2 FQGNSA. The CDR3 loop reads CASSSRSEQFF. The CDR3 DNA is TGTGCCAGCTCTTCCCGTAGTGAGCAGTTCTTC.

The chain uses TRBV7-8 and TRBJ2-7; D possibly corresponds to TRBD2 (6 bases). The CDR3 runs to 14 residues. CDR1 SGHVS and CDR2 FQNEAQ come from the germline V gene. V was cut by 5 bases and J by 4 bases, with 15 bases left in between. In DNA, the CDR3 is TGTGCCAGCAGCCCCGGTTTGGAGGGGTACGAGCAGTACTTC. Translation: CASSPGLEGYEQYF.

CDR3 residues: CASSGIAGGAGELFF. The DNA for the CDR3 is TGTGCCAGCAGCGGAATAGCGGGGGGGGCCGGGGAGCTGTTTTTT. The chain combines TRBV9 with TRBJ2-2; 11 bases map to TRBD2. Germline assignment: CDR1 SGDLS and CDR2 YYNGEE. The junction had 4 bases not matched to a gene; V was cut back by 3 bases and J by 6 bases. The CDR3 spans 15 residues.

V gene TRBV5-6 combines with J gene TRBJ1-2; 8 nucleotides align to TRBD1. The CDR3 sequence is 14 residues long. The trim removed 1 base at V and 8 bases at J, leaving 7 bases unmatched. Germline CDR1 and CDR2: SGHDT and YYEEEE. In DNA form, the CDR3 reads TGTGCCAGCAGCTTGTCAGGCAGGGGGCTCGGCTACACCTTC. This codes for CASSLSGRGLGYTF.

The chain employs TRBV15 and TRBJ1-2; D not certain. This CDR3 has 10 residues. CDR1 is LNHNV and CDR2 is YYDKDF in the germline V gene (reference sequence). Trimming shortened V by 7 bases and J by 5 bases, and 5 bases separated the two germline ends. CDR3 nucleotides: TGTGCCACCATACTTTATGGCTACACCTTC. Translating it yields CATILYGYTF.

This chain uses TRBV7-2 with TRBJ2-7; 7 bases are shared with TRBD1. The germline V gene encodes CDR1 SGHTA and CDR2 FQGNSA. The CDR3 has 15 amino acids. After removal of 7 bases from V and 3 bases from J, the junction contained 12 bases not matched to a gene. The CDR3: CASIVGDRLYYEQYF. The CDR3 nucleotides read TGTGCCAGCATAGTTGGGGACAGACTTTACTACGAGCAGTACTTC.

This chain uses TRBV9 with TRBJ1-2; D is possibly TRBD1 (6 bases). The germline CDR1 and CDR2 sequences are SGDLS and YYNGEE. V was trimmed by 3 bases and J by 6 bases, leaving 27 bases between them. CDR3 size: 18 residues. For the CDR3, the DNA is TGTGCCAGCAGCGGAACTGGGGACAATTCCGTCTCGTCCGATGGCTACACCTTC. Its translation is CASSGTGDNSVSSDGYTF. Combining the CDR3 with reference TRBV9 and TRBJ1-2 gives the whole variable domain DSGVTQTPKHLITATGQRVTLRCSPRSGDLSVYWYQQSLDQGLQFLIQYYNGEERAKGNILERFSAQQFPDLHSELNLSSLELGDSALYFCASSGTGDNSVSSDGYTFGSGTRLTVV.

This chain uses TRBV14 with TRBJ2-1; 11 bases are shared with TRBD1. The V gene end was trimmed by 5 bases and the J gene end by 8 bases; junction bases not matched to a gene: 11. Germline CDR1 SGHDN, CDR2 FVKESK. This CDR3 is built from 16 residues. This chain's CDR3 is CASSWDRDRGGHEQFF. The CDR3 DNA is TGTGCCAGCAGCTGGGACCGGGACAGGGGGGGGCATGAGCAGTTCTTC.